A single sample is the source of the 15 T cell receptor beta chains below, sequenced in a study of T-cell reconstitution after alpha-beta-depleted transplantation in children. TCRbeta library preparation incorporated unique molecular identifiers. Each CDR3 protein gets one entry after TCRdb re-called the PCR reads with MiXCR. The sample consists of hundreds of thousands of distinct CDR3 sequences, roughly 15% of them appearing once. Sequencing was performed on PBMCs, mostly from graft donor cells, taken 360 days after TCRalphabeta/CD19-depleted stem cell transplant. The receptors stem from a male patient between 2 and 10 years old who had a stem cell transplant for acute lymphoblastic leukemia, so the T cells may come from the graft donor.

This clonotype was observed a handful of times. The chain carries TRBV2 and TRBJ2-3, with a tentative D call TRBD2 (6 bases). Trimming stripped 1 base from V and 1 base from J, with 9 bases between. Germline-derived CDR1 and CDR2 are SNHLY and FYNNEI. The CDR3 totals 15 residues. As DNA, the CDR3 is TGTGCCAGCAGTGAAGTGCGGGGTGGCACAGATACGCAGTATTTT. This translates into CASSEVRGGTDTQYF.

V usage is TRBV12-3 or TRBV12-4 and J usage is TRBJ2-5; D may match TRBD1 or TRBD2 (5 bases each). With 4 bases removed from V and 3 bases from J, the gap between germline ends came to 15 bases. This CDR3 has 15 residues. The CDR3 sequence is CASSSHGDVKETQYF. As DNA, the CDR3 is TGTGCCAGCAGTTCCCACGGGGACGTCAAAGAGACCCAGTACTTC.

This clonotype was found a few times. The CDR3 region is CASSLGGYGETQYF. CDR3 nucleotides: TGCGCCAGCAGCTTGGGAGGGTATGGAGAGACCCAGTACTTC. This chain uses TRBV5-1 with TRBJ2-5; weak D call: TRBD2 (5 bases). The CDR3 extends over 14 amino acids. Germline V gene data show CDR1 as SGHRS and CDR2 as YFSETQ. Trimming removed 0 bases from V and 4 bases from J, with 10 bases in between.

The genes are TRBV3-1 and TRBJ2-7; D unclear. Looked up from germline, CDR1 is LGHDT and CDR2 is YNNKEL (reference sequence). The CDR3 length is 12 residues. Trimming stripped 0 bases from V and 6 bases from J, with 6 bases between. CDR3 amino acids: CASSQDLSEQYF. The CDR3, as DNA: TGTGCCAGCAGCCAAGATCTATCCGAGCAGTACTTC.

This rearrangement joins TRBV4-1 to TRBJ2-1; 8 bases are shared with TRBD2. Germline-derived CDR1 and CDR2 are MGHRA and YSYEKL. V was pared by 1 base and J by 3 bases, with 8 bases of the junction left unmatched. The CDR3 covers 17 residues. CDR3 residues: CASSQVGSGEVYNEQFF. The CDR3 DNA follows: TGCGCCAGCAGCCAAGTCGGTAGCGGGGAAGTCTACAATGAGCAGTTCTTC.

This clonotype was counted only a few times. The chain recombines TRBV5-1 with TRBJ1-2; D may be TRBD1 (5 bases). V was pared by 4 bases and J by 0 bases, with 25 bases between. The CDR3 loop spans 19 amino acids. Germline values: CDR1 SGHRS, CDR2 YFSETQ. The CDR3 region is CASSLNPSGTVVSNYGYTF. The CDR3 DNA reads TGCGCCAGCAGCCTTAATCCCTCCGGGACGGTGGTATCTAACTATGGCTACACCTTC.

The table lists this clonotype with many counts. The rearrangement uses TRBV4-2 and TRBJ2-3; D is unresolved. V lost 2 bases to trimming and J lost 0 bases, with 9 bases between them. Germline CDR1 reads LGHNA; CDR2 reads YNFKEQ. The CDR3 runs 15 residues. CDR3 DNA: TGTGCCAGCAGCCAACTAGGTACTAGCACAGATACGCAGTATTTT. Residues: CASSQLGTSTDTQYF.

V is TRBV27 and J is TRBJ2-2; a possible D gene is TRBD2 (6 bases). This CDR3 comprises 15 residues. V was trimmed by 7 bases and J by 0 bases, leaving 12 bases between them. From germline, CDR1 is MNHEY and CDR2 SMNVEV (reference sequence). The DNA for the CDR3 is TGTGCCAGCAAAGTGGGGGGAACGAACACCGGGGAGCTGTTTTTT. Amino acids: CASKVGGTNTGELFF.

In its sample, this clonotype was seen a few times. This chain joins TRBV7-9 and TRBJ2-1; TRBD2 matches at 14 bases. This CDR3 has 17 amino acids. Germline CDR1 and CDR2: SEHNR and FQNEAQ (reference sequence). The V segment lost 5 bases and the J segment 7 bases; nucleotides outside the gene matches: 10. CDR3 sequence (DNA): TGTGCCAGCAGCCGCCGACTAGCGGGGGGGCTAGGTAATGAGCAGTTCTTC. Amino acids: CASSRRLAGGLGNEQFF. The variable domain in full, with the rest retrieved from reference TRBV7-9 and TRBJ2-1, is DTGVSQNPRHKITKRGQNVTFRCDPISEHNRLYWYRQTLGQGPEFLTYFQNEAQLEKSRLLSDRFSAERPKGSFSTLEIQRTEQGDSAMYLCASSRRLAGGLGNEQFFGPGTRLTVL.

This chain connects TRBV4-2 to TRBJ2-7; tentative D call: TRBD2 (7 bases). The ends were cut back, 4 bases at V and 0 bases at J, with 22 bases in the middle. Germline lookup yields CDR1 LGHNA and CDR2 YNFKEQ. The CDR3 spans 18 residues. CDR3: CASSPLIGRGPNSYEQYF. CDR3 in DNA: TGTGCCAGCAGCCCTTTGATCGGGCGGGGGCCAAACTCCTACGAGCAGTACTTC.

This clonotype occurred a few times. J is TRBJ2-7 and V is TRBV5-6; no clear D gene. This CDR3 has 13 residues. Germline V CDR1 and CDR2: SGHDT, YYEEEE. The V end lost 0 bases, the J end lost 2 bases, and 6 bases lay between the germline ends. The CDR3 sequence: CASSLGRAYEQYF. CDR3 bases: TGTGCCAGCAGCTTGGGTCGGGCCTACGAGCAGTACTTC.

The gene calls are TRBV12-3 or TRBV12-4 and TRBJ2-5; TRBD2 agrees at 10 bases. This CDR3 region has 15 residues. J lost 5 bases, V lost 3 bases, and 6 bases had no gene match. The chain's CDR3 is CASSLRSSGGETQYF. CDR3 bases: TGTGCCAGCAGTTTGAGGTCTAGCGGGGGTGAGACCCAGTACTTC.

This clonotype occurred a few times. V usage is TRBV24-1 and J usage is TRBJ2-5, with D maybe TRBD2 (5 bases). The CDR3 covers 16 residues. With 4 bases removed from V and 3 bases from J, the gap between germline ends came to 17 bases. CDR1 is KGHDR, CDR2 SFDVKD, per germline. This CDR3 reads CATSDVGDIPKETQYF. The CDR3 nucleotides read TGTGCCACCAGTGACGTGGGAGATATCCCCAAAGAGACCCAGTACTTC.

This clonotype was detected only once. The chain carries TRBV11-2 and TRBJ1-2; 11 bases are a match to TRBD1. Germline V gives CDR1 SGHAT, CDR2 FQNNGV. With 4 bases clipped from V and 5 bases from J, the junction kept 15 bases outside the gene matches. The CDR3 totals 18 residues. CDR3: CASSSPGTGGSILYGYTF. The DNA for the CDR3 is TGTGCCAGCAGCTCTCCGGGGACAGGGGGATCAATCCTTTATGGCTACACCTTC.

This chain connects TRBV12-3 or TRBV12-4 to TRBJ1-2, with D tentatively TRBD1 (5 bases). V lost 4 bases to trimming and J lost 8 bases, with 17 bases between them. The CDR3 extends over 14 amino acids. CDR3 in DNA: TGTGCCAGCAGTTCAGGGACCCTTGCCTGGGGCTACACCTTC. This gives the protein CASSSGTLAWGYTF.